A single T cell receptor (beta chain) is shown here with its context. The sample's treatment: oral pan-JAK inhibitor, 5-10 mg twice daily. J was trimmed by 8 bases and V by 5 bases; bases with no gene match: 6. Germline values: CDR1 SEHNR, CDR2 FQNEAQ (reference sequence). There are 13 residues in the CDR3. The authors extracted RNA and reverse transcribed it into cDNA as the sequencing template. Data came from immunoSEQ multiplex PCR; TCRdb stores just in-frame clones and leaves some out. In the table there are about 90,000 clones, roughly two fifths of which are singletons. This record comes from a study of CD8+ T cells in alopecia areata.

This TCR was recovered from a human donor with alopecia areata. The genes are TRBV7-9 and TRBJ1-2, with 9 bases identical to TRBD1. Sequences were derived from CD8+ T cells sorted from blood, sampled at week 24, from a patient treated with tofacitinib. The CDR3 DNA follows: TGTGCCAGCAGCATCGGACAGGGGAGCGGCTACACCTTC. This encodes CASSIGQGSGYTF. The complete variable domain, with remaining parts taken from reference TRBV7-9 and TRBJ1-2, reads DTGVSQNPRHKITKRGQNVTFRCDPISEHNRLYWYRQTLGQGPEFLTYFQNEAQLEKSRLLSDRFSAERPKGSFSTLEIQRTEQGDSAMYLCASSIGQGSGYTFGSGTRLTVV.